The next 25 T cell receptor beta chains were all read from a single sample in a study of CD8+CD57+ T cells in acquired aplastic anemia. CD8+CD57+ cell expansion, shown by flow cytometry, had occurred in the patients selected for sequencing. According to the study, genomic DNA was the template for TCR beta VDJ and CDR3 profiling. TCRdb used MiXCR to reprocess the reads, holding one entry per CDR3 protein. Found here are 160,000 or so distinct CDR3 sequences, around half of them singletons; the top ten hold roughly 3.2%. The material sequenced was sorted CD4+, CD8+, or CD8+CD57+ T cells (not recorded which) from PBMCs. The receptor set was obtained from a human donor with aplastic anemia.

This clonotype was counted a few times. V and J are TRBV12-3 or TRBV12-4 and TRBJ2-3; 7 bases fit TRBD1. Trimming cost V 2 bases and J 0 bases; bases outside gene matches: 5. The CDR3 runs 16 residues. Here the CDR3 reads CASSLRGPPSTDTQYF. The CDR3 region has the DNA TGTGCCAGCAGTTTAAGGGGGCCCCCTAGCACAGATACGCAGTATTTT.

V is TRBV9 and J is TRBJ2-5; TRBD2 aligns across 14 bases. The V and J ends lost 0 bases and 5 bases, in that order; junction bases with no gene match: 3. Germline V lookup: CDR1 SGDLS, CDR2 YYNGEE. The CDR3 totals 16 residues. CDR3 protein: CASSVGGLAGVETQYF. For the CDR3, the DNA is TGTGCCAGCAGCGTAGGGGGACTAGCGGGGGTGGAGACCCAGTACTTC.

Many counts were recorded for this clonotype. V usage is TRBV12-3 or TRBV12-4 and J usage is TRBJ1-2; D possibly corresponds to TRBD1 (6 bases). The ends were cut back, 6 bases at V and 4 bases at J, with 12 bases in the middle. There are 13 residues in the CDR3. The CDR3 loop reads CASRKTGTYGYTF. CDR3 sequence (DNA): TGTGCCAGCAGAAAAACAGGGACCTATGGCTACACCTTC.

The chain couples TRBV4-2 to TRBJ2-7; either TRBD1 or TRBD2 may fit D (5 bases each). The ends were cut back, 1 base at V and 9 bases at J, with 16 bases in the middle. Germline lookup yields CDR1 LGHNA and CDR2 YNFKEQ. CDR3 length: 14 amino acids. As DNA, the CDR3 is TGTGCCAGCAGCCAAGGGCTTGGGACGAATACGCAGTACTTC. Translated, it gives CASSQGLGTNTQYF.

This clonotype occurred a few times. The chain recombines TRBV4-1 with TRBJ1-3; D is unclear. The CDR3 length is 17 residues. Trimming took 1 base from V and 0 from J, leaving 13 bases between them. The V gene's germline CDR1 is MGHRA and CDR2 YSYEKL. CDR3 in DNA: TGCGCCAGCAGCCAAGGATTTCCAGCAGACTCTGGAAACACCATATATTTT. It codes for CASSQGFPADSGNTIYF.

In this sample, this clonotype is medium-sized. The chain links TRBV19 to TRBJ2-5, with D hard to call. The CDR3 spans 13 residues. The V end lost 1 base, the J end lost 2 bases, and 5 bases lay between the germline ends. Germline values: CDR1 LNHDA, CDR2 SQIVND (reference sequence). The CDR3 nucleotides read TGTGCCAGTAGTATAGGATCTCAAGAGACCCAGTACTTC. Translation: CASSIGSQETQYF.

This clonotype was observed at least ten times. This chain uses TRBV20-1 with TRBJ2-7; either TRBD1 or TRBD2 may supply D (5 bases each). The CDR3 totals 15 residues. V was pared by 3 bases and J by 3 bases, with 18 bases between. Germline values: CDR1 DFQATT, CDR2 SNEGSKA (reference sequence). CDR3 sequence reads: CSASYGAGSVYEQYF. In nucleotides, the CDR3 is TGCAGTGCTAGCTATGGGGCAGGGAGTGTCTACGAGCAGTACTTC.

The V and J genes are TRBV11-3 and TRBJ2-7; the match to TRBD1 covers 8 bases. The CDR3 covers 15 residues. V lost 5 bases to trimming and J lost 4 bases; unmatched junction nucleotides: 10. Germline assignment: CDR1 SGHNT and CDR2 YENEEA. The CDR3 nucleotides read TGTGCCAGCAGCCCTAGGGGACAGGCTCGGTACGAGCAGTACTTC. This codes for CASSPRGQARYEQYF.

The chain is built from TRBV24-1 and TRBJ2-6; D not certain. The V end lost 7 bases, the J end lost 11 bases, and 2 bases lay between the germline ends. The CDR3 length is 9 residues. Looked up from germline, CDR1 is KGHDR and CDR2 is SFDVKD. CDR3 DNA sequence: TGTGCCACCAGCGACGTCCTGACTTTC. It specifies CATSDVLTF.

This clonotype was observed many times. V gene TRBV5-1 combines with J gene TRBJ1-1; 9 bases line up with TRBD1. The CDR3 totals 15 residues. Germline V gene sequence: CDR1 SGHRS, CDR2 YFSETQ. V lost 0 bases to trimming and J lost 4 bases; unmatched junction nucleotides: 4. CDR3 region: CASSLGATGGTEAFF. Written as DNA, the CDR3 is TGCGCCAGCAGCTTGGGGGCGACAGGGGGCACTGAAGCTTTCTTT. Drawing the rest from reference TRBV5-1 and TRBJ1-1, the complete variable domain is KAGVTQTPRYLIKTRGQQVTLSCSPISGHRSVSWYQQTPGQGLQFLFEYFSETQRNKGNFPGRFSGRQFSNSRSEMNVSTLELGDSALYLCASSLGATGGTEAFFGQGTRLTVV.

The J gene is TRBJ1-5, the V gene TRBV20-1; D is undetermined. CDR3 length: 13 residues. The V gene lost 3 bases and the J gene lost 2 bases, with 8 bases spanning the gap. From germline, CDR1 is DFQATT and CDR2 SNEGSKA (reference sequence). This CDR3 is CSARPHGNQPQHF. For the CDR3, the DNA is TGCAGTGCTAGGCCCCACGGCAATCAGCCCCAGCATTTT.

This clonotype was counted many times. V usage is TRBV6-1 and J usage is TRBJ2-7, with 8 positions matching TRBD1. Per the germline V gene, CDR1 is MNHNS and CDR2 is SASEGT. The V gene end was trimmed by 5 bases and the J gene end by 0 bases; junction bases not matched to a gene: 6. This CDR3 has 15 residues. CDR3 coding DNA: TGTGCCAGCAGTCTGACAGGGGCCTCCTCCTACGAGCAGTACTTC. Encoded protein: CASSLTGASSYEQYF.

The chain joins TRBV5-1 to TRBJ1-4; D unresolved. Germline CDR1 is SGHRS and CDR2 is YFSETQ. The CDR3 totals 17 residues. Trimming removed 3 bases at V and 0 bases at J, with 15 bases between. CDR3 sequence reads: CASSWTEEEATNEKLFF. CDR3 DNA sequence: TGCGCCAGCAGCTGGACTGAGGAGGAAGCAACTAATGAAAAACTGTTTTTT.

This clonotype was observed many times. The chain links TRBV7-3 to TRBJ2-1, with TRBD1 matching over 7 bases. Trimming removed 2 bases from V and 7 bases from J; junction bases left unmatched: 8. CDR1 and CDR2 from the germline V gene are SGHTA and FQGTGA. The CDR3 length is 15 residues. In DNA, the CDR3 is TGTGCCAGCAGCTTATTAGAGGGGGCTACGAATGAGCAGTTCTTC. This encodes CASSLLEGATNEQFF.

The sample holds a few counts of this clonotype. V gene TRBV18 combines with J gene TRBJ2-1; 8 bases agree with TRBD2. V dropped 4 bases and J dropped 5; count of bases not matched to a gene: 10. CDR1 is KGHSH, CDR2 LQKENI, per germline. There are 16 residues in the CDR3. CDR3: CASSLARTSGNNEQFF. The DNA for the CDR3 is TGTGCCAGCTCACTAGCCCGTACTAGCGGTAACAATGAGCAGTTCTTC.

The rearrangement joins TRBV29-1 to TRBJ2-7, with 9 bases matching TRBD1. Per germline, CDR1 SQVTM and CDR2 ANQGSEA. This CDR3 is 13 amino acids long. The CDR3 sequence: CSTPGQGSYEQYV. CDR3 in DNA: TGCAGTACTCCGGGACAGGGTTCCTACGAGCAGTACGTC.

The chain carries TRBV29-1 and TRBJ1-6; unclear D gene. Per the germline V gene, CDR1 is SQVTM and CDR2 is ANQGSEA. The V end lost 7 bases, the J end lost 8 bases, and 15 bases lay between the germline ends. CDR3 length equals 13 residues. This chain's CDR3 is CSASLGGDSPLHF. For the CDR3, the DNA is TGCAGCGCCTCGTTGGGTGGCGATTCACCCCTCCACTTT.

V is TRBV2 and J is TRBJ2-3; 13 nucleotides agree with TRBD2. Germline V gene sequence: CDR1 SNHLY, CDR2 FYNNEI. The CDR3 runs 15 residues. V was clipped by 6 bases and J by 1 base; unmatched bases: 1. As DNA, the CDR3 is TGTGCCAGCAGCGGGACTAGCGGGGGCACAGATACGCAGTATTTT. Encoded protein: CASSGTSGGTDTQYF.

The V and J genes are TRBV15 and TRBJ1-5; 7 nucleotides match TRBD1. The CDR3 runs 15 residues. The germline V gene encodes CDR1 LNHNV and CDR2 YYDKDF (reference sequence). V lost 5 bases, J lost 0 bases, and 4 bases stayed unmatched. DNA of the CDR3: TGTGCCACCAGCTGGACAGGTGATAGCAATCAGCCCCAGCATTTT. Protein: CATSWTGDSNQPQHF.

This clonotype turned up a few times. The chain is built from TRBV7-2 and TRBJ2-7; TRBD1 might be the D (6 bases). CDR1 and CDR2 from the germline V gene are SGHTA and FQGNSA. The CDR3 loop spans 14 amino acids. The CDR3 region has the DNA TGTGCCGGCAGCCCACAACAGGGCACCTACGAGCAGTACGTC. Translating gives CAGSPQQGTYEQYV.

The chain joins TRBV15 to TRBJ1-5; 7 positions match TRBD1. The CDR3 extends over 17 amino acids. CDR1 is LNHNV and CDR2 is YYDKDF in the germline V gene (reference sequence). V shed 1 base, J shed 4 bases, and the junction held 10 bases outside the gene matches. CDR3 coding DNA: TGTGCCACCAGCAGAGCCGAGGGACAGCGGGGAAATCAGCCCCAGCATTTT. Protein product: CATSRAEGQRGNQPQHF.

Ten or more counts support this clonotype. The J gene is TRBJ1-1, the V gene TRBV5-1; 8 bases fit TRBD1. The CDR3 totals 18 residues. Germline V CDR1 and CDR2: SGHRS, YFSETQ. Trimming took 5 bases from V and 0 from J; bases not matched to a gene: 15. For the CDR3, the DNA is TGCGCCAGCAGTTCCACCGGCGGGACAGGAGGTTTGAACACTGAAGCTTTCTTT. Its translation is CASSSTGGTGGLNTEAFF.

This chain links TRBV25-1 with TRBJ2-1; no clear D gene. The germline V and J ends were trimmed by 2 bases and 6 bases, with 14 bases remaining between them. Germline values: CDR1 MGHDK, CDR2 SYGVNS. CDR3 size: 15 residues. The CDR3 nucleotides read TGTGCCAGCAGTGAAGTAGGGTTTTTGGGCAATGAGCAGTTCTTC. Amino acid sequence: CASSEVGFLGNEQFF.

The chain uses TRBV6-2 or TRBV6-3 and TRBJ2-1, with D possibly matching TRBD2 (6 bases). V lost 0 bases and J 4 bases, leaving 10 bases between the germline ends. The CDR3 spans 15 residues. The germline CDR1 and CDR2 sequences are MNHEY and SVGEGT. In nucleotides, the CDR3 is TGTGCCAGCAGTTACTCGAGACTAGTATACAATGAGCAGTTCTTC. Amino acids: CASSYSRLVYNEQFF.

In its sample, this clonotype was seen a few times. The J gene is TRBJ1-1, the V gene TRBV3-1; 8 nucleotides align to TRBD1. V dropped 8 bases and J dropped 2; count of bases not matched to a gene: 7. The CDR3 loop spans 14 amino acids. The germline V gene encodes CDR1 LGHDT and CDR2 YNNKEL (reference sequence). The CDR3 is CASYRDRGNTEAFF. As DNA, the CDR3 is TGTGCCAGCTATCGTGACAGGGGCAACACTGAAGCTTTCTTT. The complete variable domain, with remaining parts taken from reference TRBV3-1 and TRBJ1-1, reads DTAVSQTPKYLVTQMGNDKSIKCEQNLGHDTMYWYKQDSKKFLKIMFSYNNKELIINETVPNRFSPKSPDKAHLNLHINSLELGDSAVYFCASYRDRGNTEAFFGQGTRLTVV.